A single sample is the source of the 16 T cell receptor beta chains below, sequenced in a study of blood T cell repertoires in COVID-19. TCRdb's table, derived via immunoSEQ multiplex PCR, lists solely in-frame clones and lacks some. The profile shows hundreds of thousands of clones, around four fifths of them singletons. Sequenced material: peripheral blood. These receptors came from a woman in her forties or fifties with acute or convalescent COVID-19.

The CDR3 is CASSSAPRDIQYF. Written as DNA, the CDR3 is TGCGCCAGCAGCTCGGCCCCTCGGGACATTCAGTACTTC. The J gene is TRBJ2-4, the V gene TRBV5-1; D remains unclear. From germline, CDR1 is SGHRS and CDR2 YFSETQ. V lost 3 bases and J lost 8, with 12 bases in between. This CDR3 contains 13 residues.

The chain joins TRBV24-1 to TRBJ2-5, with a tentative D call TRBD1 (6 bases). Trimming removed 3 bases from V and 5 bases from J, with 15 bases in between. There are 15 residues in the CDR3. Looked up from germline, CDR1 is KGHDR and CDR2 is SFDVKD. CDR3: CATSDMGAARETQYF. The DNA of the CDR3 is TGTGCCACCAGTGATATGGGGGCAGCACGGGAGACCCAGTACTTC.

This clone was recorded once. As DNA, the CDR3 is TGTGCCTGCCCTACGACTAGCGGTGACACCGGGGAGCTGTTTTTT. This translates into CACPTTSGDTGELFF. J is TRBJ2-2 and V is TRBV30; 9 bases agree with TRBD2. The trim removed 6 bases at V and 3 bases at J, leaving 8 bases unmatched. CDR3 length: 15 amino acids. CDR1 is GTSNPN and CDR2 is SVGIG in the germline V gene (reference sequence).

The gene calls are TRBV9 and TRBJ2-3; TRBD2 agrees at 13 bases. V lost 1 base and J lost 6; bases outside the gene matches: 5. CDR3 length equals 16 residues. CDR1 and CDR2 from the germline V gene are SGDLS and YYNGEE. DNA for the CDR3: TGTGCCAGCAGCGTAACTAGCGGGAGGGCCGCCGATACGCAGTATTTT. Translating it yields CASSVTSGRAADTQYF.

The rearrangement joins TRBV12-3 or TRBV12-4 to TRBJ2-1; D remains ambiguous. Trimming left V 4 bases short and J 8 bases short, with 6 bases between. The CDR3 has 11 amino acids. The CDR3 DNA is TGTGCCAGCAGTTCCTTCGATGAGCAGTTCTTC. Translation gives CASSSFDEQFF.

This chain connects TRBV28 to TRBJ2-4, with TRBD2 as a possible D gene (8 bases). V was shortened by 5 bases and J by 7 bases, with 30 bases between the two germline ends. This CDR3 is built from 19 residues. CDR1 is MDHEN and CDR2 is SYDVKM in the germline V gene. In DNA form, the CDR3 reads TGTGCCAGCAGTCCCAGGACAGGAGGGGCTAAGAGCGGGAGTAACATTCAGTACTTC. Amino acids: CASSPRTGGAKSGSNIQYF.

This clone was counted a few times. The V and J genes are TRBV28 and TRBJ1-5, with a weak D call TRBD1 (5 bases). Trimming cost V 3 bases and J 2 bases, with 11 bases left between them. This CDR3 spans 15 amino acids. The germline V gene has CDR1 MDHEN and CDR2 SYDVKM. The CDR3 region has the DNA TGTGCCAGCAGTTTCCAGGGTTCGGGCAATCAGCCCCAGCATTTT. This sequence encodes CASSFQGSGNQPQHF.

This clone has more than one count but fewer than ten. The gene calls are TRBV7-2 and TRBJ2-7, with 7 nucleotides matching TRBD1. The germline V gene has CDR1 SGHTA and CDR2 FQGNSA. J lost 5 bases, V lost 1 base, and 2 bases had no gene match. The CDR3 runs to 13 residues. This chain's CDR3 is CASSLDRGNEQYF. The CDR3 DNA is TGTGCCAGCAGCTTAGACAGGGGAAACGAGCAGTACTTC.

The table lists this clone with a count of one. V gene TRBV27 combines with J gene TRBJ2-3; D is unresolved. Germline CDR1 reads MNHEY; CDR2 reads SMNVEV (reference sequence). Trimming removed 11 bases from V and 3 bases from J, with 9 bases in between. The CDR3 length is 11 residues. CDR3 sequence reads: CAGERTDTQYF. CDR3 nucleotide sequence: TGTGCCGGAGAAAGGACAGATACGCAGTATTTT.

The chain employs TRBV14 and TRBJ2-3, with D tentatively TRBD2 (5 bases). The ends were cut back, 1 base at V and 0 bases at J, with 8 bases in the middle. Germline assignment: CDR1 SGHDN and CDR2 FVKESK. CDR3 length: 15 amino acids. CDR3 DNA sequence: TGTGCCAGCAGCCAAGTTGACTACAGCACAGATACGCAGTATTTT. Amino acids: CASSQVDYSTDTQYF.

The rearrangement links TRBV5-4 to TRBJ2-1, with 7 bases lining up with TRBD2. The germline gives CDR1 SGHNT, CDR2 YYREEE (reference sequence). CDR3 length equals 15 residues. V dropped 0 bases and J dropped 2; count of bases not matched to a gene: 2. In nucleotides, the CDR3 is TGTGCCAGCAGCTTGGTCGGGAGGACCTACAATGAGCAGTTCTTC. This encodes CASSLVGRTYNEQFF. Variable domain in full (rest from reference TRBV5-4 and TRBJ2-1): ETGVTQSPTHLIKTRGQQVTLRCSSQSGHNTVSWYQQALGQGPQFIFQYYREEENGRGNFPPRFSGLQFPNYSSELNVNALELDDSALYLCASSLVGRTYNEQFFGPGTRLTVL.

The gene calls are TRBV27 and TRBJ2-7; D perhaps matches TRBD2 (6 bases). Germline V lookup: CDR1 MNHEY, CDR2 SMNVEV (reference sequence). The CDR3 is 19 amino acids. The V end was cut by 8 bases, the J end by 3 bases, with 32 bases between. This chain's CDR3 is CASSPFGRGSRERGYEQYF. The CDR3 region has the DNA TGTGCCAGCTCTCCCTTCGGCCGGGGGTCGCGGGAACGCGGCTACGAGCAGTACTTC.

This clone has just one count. The gene calls are TRBV19 and TRBJ2-7, with 10 bases identical to TRBD2. J gave up 7 bases and V 7 bases, and 10 bases lay outside the gene matches. CDR3 length equals 14 residues. Germline CDR1 is LNHDA and CDR2 is SQIVND (reference sequence). CDR3 DNA sequence: TGTGCCAGTAACCGCCTAGCGGGAGACGAGGAGCAGTACTTC. This translates into CASNRLAGDEEQYF.

V usage is TRBV28 and J usage is TRBJ2-1; the match to TRBD2 covers 7 bases. CDR1 MDHEN and CDR2 SYDVKM come from the germline V gene. The CDR3 contains 17 residues. V shed 4 bases and J 4 bases; nucleotides not matched to a gene: 13. The CDR3 nucleotides read TGTGCCAGCAGTTCCCTTAATGGGGACTATCGATACAATGAGCAGTTCTTC. It codes for CASSSLNGDYRYNEQFF. Supplemented by reference TRBV28 and TRBJ2-1, the full variable domain reads DVKVTQSSRYLVKRTGEKVFLECVQDMDHENMFWYRQDPGLGLRLIYFSYDVKMKEKGDIPEGYSVSREKKERFSLILESASTNQTSMYLCASSSLNGDYRYNEQFFGPGTRLTVL.

The chain uses TRBV6-5 and TRBJ1-6; D is unclear. Germline CDR1 MNHEY, CDR2 SVGAGI. V dropped 5 bases and J dropped 8 bases, with 10 bases sitting between them. The length of the CDR3 is 13 residues. The CDR3 sequence: CASSRVGDSPLHF. CDR3 sequence (DNA): TGTGCCAGCAGTCGAGTCGGGGATTCACCCCTCCACTTT.

The chain combines TRBV10-2 with TRBJ2-7, with TRBD1 matching over 9 bases. The V gene end was trimmed by 8 bases and the J gene end by 4 bases; junction bases not matched to a gene: 12. Germline assignment: CDR1 WSHSY and CDR2 SAAADI. The CDR3 runs 15 residues. The CDR3 bases are TGCGCCAGCGCCGACAGGGGGGCGAGCTGTTACGAGCAGTACTTC. This gives the protein CASADRGASCYEQYF.